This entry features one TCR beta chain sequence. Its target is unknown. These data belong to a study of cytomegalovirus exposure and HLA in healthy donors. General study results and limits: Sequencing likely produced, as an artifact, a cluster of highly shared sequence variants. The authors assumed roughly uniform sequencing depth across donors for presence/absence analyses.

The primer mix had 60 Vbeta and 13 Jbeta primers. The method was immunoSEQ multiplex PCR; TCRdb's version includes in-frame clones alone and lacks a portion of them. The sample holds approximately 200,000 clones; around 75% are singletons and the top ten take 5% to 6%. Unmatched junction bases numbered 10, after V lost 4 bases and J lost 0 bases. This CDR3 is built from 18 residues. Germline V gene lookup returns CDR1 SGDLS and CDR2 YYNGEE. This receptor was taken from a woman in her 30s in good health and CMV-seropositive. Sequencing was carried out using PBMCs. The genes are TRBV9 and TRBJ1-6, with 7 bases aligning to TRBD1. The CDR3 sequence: CASSKGGPKSSYNSPLHF. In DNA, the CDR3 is TGTGCCAGCAGCAAAGGGGGCCCCAAAAGCTCCTATAATTCACCCCTCCACTTT.